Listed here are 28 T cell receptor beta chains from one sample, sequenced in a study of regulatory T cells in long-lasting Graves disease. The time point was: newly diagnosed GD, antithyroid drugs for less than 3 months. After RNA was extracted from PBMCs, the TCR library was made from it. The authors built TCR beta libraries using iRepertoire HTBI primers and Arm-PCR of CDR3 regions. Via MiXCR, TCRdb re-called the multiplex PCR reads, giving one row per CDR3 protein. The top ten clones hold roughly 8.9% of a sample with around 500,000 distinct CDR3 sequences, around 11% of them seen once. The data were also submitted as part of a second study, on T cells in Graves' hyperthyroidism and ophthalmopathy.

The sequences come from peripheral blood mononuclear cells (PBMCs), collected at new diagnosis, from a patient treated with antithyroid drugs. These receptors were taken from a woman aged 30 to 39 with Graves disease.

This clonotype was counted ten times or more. In DNA form, the CDR3 reads TGTGCCAGCATGCCCCAGGTGAATACGCAGTATTTT. Its protein is CASMPQVNTQYF. The chain combines TRBV12-3 or TRBV12-4 with TRBJ2-3; D gene ambiguous. This CDR3 contains 12 residues. V shed 7 bases and J shed 7 bases, with 12 bases lying between them.

DNA for the CDR3: TGTGCCAGCAGCCCTAGGGGGTCTAGCGGCTATGAGCAGTTCTTC. Amino acids: CASSPRGSSGYEQFF. The J gene is TRBJ2-1, the V gene TRBV5-5; possibly TRBD2 for D (7 bases). This CDR3 region has 15 residues. Trimming pared 4 bases from V and 8 bases from J, leaving 19 bases between. The germline gives CDR1 SGHKS, CDR2 YYEKEE (reference sequence).

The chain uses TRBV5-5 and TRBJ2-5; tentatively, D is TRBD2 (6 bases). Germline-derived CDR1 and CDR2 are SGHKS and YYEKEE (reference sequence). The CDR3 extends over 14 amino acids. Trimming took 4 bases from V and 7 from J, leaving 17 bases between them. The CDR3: CASSPSGLVTTQYF. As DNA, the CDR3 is TGTGCCAGCAGCCCGAGCGGGTTAGTGACGACCCAGTACTTC.

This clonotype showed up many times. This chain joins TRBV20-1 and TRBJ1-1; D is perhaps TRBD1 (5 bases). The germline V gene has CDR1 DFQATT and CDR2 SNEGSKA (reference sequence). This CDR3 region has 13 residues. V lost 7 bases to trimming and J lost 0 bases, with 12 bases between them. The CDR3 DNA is TGCAGTGGTCTCCGCAGGGTGAACACTGAAGCTTTCTTT. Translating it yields CSGLRRVNTEAFF.

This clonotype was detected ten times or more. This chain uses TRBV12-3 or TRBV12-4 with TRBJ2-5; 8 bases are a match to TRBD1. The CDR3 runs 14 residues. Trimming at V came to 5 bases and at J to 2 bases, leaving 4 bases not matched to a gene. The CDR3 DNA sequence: TGTGCCAGCAGTCCGGACAGGGTGCAAGAGACCCAGTACTTC. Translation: CASSPDRVQETQYF.

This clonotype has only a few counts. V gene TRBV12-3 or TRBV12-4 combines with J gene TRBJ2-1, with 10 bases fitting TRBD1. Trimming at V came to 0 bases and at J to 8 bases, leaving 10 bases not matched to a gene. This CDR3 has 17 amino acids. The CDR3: CASSLAQPGQGSHEQFF. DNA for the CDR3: TGTGCCAGCAGTTTAGCTCAACCGGGACAGGGGAGTCATGAGCAGTTCTTC.

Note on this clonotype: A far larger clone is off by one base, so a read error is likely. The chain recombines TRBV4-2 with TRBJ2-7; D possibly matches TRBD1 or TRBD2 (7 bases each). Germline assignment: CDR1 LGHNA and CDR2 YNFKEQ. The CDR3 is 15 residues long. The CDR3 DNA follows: TGTGCCAGCAGCCCTCGACAGGGAGGGCCCTACGAGCGGTACTTC. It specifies CASSPRQGGPYERYF.

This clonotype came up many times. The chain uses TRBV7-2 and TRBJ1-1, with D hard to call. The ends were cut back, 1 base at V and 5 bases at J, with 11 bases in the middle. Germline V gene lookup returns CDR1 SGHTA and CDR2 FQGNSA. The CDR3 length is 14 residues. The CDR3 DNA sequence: TGTGCCAGCAGCTTAGGAGGGAAGGGTACTGAAGCTTTCTTT. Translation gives CASSLGGKGTEAFF.

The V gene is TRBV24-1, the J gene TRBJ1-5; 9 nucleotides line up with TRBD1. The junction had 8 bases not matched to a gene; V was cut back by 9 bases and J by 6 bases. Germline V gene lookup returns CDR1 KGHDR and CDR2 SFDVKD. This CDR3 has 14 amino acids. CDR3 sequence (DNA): TGTGCCACCGTGACCGGGACAGGGTCTCAGCCCCAGCATTTT. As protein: CATVTGTGSQPQHF.

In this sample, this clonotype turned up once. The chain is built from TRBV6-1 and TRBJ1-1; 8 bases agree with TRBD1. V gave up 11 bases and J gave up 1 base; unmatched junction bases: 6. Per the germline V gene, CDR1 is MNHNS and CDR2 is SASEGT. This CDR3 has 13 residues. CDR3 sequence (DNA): TGTGCCGGGAAAGGGACAGGGAACACTGAAGCTTTCTTT. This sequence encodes CAGKGTGNTEAFF.

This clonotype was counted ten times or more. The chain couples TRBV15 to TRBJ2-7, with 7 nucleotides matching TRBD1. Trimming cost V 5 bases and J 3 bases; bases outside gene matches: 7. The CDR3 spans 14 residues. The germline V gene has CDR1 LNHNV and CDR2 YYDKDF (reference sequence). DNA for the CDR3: TGTGCCACCAGCGAGTGGAACAGGGGCTACGAGCAGTACTTC. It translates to CATSEWNRGYEQYF.

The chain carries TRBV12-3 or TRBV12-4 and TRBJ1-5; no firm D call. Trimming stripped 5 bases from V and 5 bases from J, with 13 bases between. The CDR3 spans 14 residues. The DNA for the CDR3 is TGTGCCAGCAGTGAAGGGTCGTCCTATCAGCCCCAGCATTTT. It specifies CASSEGSSYQPQHF.

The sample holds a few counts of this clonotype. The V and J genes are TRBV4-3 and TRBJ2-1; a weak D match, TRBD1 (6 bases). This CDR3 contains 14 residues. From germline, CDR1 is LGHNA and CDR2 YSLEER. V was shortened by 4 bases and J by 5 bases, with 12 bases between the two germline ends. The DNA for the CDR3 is TGCGCCAGCAGCCGCTGGGCAGGGGACAATGAGCAGTTCTTC. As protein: CASSRWAGDNEQFF.

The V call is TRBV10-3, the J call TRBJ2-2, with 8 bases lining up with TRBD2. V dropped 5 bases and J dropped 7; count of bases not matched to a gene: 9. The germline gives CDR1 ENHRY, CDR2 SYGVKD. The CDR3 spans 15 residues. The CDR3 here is CAISPGLEAIGELFF. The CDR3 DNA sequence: TGTGCCATCAGTCCGGGACTAGAAGCGATCGGGGAGCTGTTTTTT.

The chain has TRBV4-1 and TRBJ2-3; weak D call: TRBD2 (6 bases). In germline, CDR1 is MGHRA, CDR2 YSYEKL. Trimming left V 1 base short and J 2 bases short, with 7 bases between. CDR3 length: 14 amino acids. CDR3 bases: TGCGCCAGCAGCCAAGGGGACTTCACAGATACGCAGTATTTT. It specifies CASSQGDFTDTQYF.

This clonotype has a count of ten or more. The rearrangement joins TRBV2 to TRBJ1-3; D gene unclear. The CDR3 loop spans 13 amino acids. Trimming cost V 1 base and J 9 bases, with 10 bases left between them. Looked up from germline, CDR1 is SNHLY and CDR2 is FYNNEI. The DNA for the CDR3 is TGTGCCAGCAGTGAAGGCATGGTAACCACCATATATTTT. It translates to CASSEGMVTTIYF.

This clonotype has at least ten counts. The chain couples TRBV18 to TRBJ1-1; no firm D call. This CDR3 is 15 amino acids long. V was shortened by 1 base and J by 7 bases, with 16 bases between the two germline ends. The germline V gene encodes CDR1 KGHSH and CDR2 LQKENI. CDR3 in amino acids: CASSPLSVGGFEAFF. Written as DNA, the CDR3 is TGTGCCAGCTCACCACTCTCCGTAGGCGGATTTGAAGCTTTCTTT. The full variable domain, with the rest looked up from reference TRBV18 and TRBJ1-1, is NAGVMQNPRHLVRRRGQEARLRCSPMKGHSHVYWYRQLPEEGLKFMVYLQKENIIDESGMPKERFSAEFPKEGPSILRIQQVVRGDSAAYFCASSPLSVGGFEAFFGQGTRLTVV.

The DNA for the CDR3 is TGTGCTAGTGGCTACTTAGGGTCGGCCCAGTACTTC. Translated: CASGYLGSAQYF. The chain employs TRBV12-5 and TRBJ2-5, with D unresolved. The CDR3 runs 12 residues. Trimming stripped 6 bases from V and 9 bases from J, with 14 bases between. Germline CDR1 LGHNT, CDR2 FRNRAP. Using reference TRBV12-5 and TRBJ2-5 for the parts outside the CDR3, the full variable domain is DARVTQTPRHKVTEMGQEVTMRCQPILGHNTVFWYRQTMMQGLELLAYFRNRAPLDDSGMPKDRFSAEMPDATLATLKIQPSEPRDSAVYFCASGYLGSAQYFGPGTRLLVL.

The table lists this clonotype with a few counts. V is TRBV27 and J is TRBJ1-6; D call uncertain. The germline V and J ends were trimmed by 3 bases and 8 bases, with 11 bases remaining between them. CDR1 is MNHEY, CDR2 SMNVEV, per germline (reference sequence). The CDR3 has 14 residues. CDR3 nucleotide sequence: TGTGCCAGCAGTTTCAATGGCCAATATTCACCCCTCCACTTT. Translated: CASSFNGQYSPLHF.

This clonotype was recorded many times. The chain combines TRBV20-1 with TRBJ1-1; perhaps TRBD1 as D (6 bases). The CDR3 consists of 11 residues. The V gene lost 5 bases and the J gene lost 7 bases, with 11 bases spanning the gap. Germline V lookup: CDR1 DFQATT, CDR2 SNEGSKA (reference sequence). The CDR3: CSADRTSEAFF. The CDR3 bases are TGCAGTGCTGACAGGACAAGTGAAGCTTTCTTT.

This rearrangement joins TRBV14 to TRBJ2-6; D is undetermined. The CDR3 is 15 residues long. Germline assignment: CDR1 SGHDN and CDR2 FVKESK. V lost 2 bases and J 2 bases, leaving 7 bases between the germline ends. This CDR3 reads CASSQSRAGANVLTF. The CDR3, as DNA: TGTGCCAGCAGCCAAAGTCGGGCTGGGGCCAACGTCCTGACTTTC.

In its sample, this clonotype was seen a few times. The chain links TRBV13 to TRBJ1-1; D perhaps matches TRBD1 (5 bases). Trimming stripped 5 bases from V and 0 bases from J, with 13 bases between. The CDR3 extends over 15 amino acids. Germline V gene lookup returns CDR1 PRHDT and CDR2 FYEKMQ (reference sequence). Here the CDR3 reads CASSTTDHMNTEAFF. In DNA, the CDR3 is TGTGCCAGCAGCACGACAGACCACATGAACACTGAAGCTTTCTTT.

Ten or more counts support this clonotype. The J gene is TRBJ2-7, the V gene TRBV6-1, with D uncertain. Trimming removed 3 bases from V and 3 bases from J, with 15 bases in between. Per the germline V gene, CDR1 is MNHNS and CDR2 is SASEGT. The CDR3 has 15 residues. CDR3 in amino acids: CASSEHSRINYEQYF. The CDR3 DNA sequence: TGTGCCAGCAGTGAGCACAGTAGGATAAACTACGAGCAGTACTTC.

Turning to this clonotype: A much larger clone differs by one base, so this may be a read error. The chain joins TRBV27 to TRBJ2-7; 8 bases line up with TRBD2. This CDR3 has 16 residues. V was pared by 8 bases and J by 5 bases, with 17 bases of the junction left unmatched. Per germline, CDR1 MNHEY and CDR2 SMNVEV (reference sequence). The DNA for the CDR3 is TGTGCCAGCGCCAGGGAAAGGACTAGCAGGAGCAACGAGCAGTACTTC. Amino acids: CASARERTSRSNEQYF.

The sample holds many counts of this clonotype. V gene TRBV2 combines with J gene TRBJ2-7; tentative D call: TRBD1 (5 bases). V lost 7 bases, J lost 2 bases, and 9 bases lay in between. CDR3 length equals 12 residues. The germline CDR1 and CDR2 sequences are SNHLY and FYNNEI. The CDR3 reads CASKETAYEQYF. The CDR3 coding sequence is TGTGCCAGCAAAGAGACAGCCTACGAGCAGTACTTC.

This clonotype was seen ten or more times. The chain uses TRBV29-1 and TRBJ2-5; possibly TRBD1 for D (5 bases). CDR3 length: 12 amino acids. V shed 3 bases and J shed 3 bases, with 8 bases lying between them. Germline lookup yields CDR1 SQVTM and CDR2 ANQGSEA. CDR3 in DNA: TGCAGCGTTGATAAGGGGAAAGAGACCCAGTACTTC. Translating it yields CSVDKGKETQYF.

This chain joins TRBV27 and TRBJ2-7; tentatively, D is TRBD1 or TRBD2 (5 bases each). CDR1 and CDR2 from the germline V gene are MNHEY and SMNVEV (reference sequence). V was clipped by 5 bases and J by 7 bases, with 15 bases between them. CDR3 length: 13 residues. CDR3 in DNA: TGTGCCAGCAGTCCCCTGGGACGGCAGGAGCAGTACTTC. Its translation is CASSPLGRQEQYF.

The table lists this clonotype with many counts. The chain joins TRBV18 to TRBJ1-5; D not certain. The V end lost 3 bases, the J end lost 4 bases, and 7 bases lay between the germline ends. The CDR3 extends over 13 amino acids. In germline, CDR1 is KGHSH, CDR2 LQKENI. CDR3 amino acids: CASSPHENQPQHF. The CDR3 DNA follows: TGTGCCAGCTCACCCCACGAAAATCAGCCCCAGCATTTT.